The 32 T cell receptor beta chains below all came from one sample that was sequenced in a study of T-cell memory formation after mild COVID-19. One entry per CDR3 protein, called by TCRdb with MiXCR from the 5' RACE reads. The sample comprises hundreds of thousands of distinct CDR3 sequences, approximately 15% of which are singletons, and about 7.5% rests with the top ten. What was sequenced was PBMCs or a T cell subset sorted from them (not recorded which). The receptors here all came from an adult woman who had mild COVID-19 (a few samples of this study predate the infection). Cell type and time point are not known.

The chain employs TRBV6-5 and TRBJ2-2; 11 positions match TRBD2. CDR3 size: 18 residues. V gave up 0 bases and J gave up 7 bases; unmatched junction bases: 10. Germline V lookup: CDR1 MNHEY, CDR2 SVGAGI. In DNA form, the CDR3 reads TGTGCCAGCAGTTACTCCCCTACTAGCGGGAGAAAGATCGGGGAGCTGTTTTTT. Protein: CASSYSPTSGRKIGELFF.

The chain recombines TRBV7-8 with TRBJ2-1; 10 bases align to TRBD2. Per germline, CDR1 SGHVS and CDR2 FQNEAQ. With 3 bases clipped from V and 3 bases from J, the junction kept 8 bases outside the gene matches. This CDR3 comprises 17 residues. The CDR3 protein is CASSFSLAGAVYNEQFF. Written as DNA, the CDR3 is TGTGCCAGCAGCTTTAGCCTAGCGGGAGCGGTCTACAATGAGCAGTTCTTC.

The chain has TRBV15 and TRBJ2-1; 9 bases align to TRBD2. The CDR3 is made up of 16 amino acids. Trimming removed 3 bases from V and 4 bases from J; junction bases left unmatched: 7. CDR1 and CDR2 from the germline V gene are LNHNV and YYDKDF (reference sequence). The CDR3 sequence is CATSRKIAGAYNEQFF. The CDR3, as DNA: TGTGCCACCAGCAGGAAGATAGCGGGGGCATACAATGAGCAGTTCTTC. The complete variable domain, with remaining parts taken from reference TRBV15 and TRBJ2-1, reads DAMVIQNPRYQVTQFGKPVTLSCSQTLNHNVMYWYQQKSSQAPKLLFHYYDKDFNNEADTPDNFQSRRPNTSFCFLDIRSPGLGDTAMYLCATSRKIAGAYNEQFFGPGTRLTVL.

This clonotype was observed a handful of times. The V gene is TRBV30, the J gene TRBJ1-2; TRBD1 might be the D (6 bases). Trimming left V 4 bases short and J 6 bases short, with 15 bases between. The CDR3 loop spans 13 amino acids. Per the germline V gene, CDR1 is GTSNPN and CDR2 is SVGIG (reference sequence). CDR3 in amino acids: CAWTLTGRDGYTF. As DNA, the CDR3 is TGTGCCTGGACCCTTACAGGGAGGGATGGCTACACCTTC.

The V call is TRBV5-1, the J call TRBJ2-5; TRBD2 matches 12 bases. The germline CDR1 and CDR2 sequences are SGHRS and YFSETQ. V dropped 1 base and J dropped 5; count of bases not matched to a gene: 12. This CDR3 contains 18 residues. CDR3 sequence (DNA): TGCGCCAGCAGCTTGCCCCCCCTAGCGGGGGGGCCGAAGGAGACCCAGTACTTC. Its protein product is CASSLPPLAGGPKETQYF.

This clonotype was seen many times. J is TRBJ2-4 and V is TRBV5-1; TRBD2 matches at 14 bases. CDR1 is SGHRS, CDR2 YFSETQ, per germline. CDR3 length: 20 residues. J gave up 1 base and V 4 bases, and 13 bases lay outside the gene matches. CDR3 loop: CASSAYPGLAGVLAKNIQYF. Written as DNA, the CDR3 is TGCGCCAGCAGCGCATACCCGGGACTAGCGGGAGTCCTGGCCAAAAACATTCAGTACTTC.

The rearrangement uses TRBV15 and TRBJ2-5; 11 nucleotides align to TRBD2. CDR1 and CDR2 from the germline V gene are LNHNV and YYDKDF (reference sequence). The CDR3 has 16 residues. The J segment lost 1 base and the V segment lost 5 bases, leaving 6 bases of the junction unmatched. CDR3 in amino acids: CATSPHLAGGQETQYF. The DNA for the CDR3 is TGTGCCACCAGCCCACATCTAGCGGGGGGCCAAGAGACCCAGTACTTC.

CDR3 in amino acids: CAVRGTSGSYNEQFF. In nucleotides, the CDR3 is TGTGCCGTTAGAGGGACGTCCGGCTCCTACAATGAGCAGTTCTTC. The chain carries TRBV10-3 and TRBJ2-1; D tentatively fits TRBD1 or TRBD2 (5 bases each). V lost 11 bases and J 0 bases, leaving 17 bases between the germline ends. The CDR3 loop spans 15 amino acids. Germline values: CDR1 ENHRY, CDR2 SYGVKD.

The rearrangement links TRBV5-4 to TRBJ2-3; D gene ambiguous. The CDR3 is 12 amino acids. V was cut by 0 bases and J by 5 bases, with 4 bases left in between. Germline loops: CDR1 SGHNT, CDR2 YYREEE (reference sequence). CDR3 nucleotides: TGTGCCAGCAGCTTGGACCAAGATACGCAGTATTTT. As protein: CASSLDQDTQYF.

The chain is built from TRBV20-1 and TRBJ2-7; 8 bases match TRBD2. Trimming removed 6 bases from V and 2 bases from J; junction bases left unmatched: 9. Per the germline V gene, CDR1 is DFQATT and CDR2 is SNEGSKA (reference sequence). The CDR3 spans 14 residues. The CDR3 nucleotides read TGCAGTGCCAACAGCGGGAGCAGCCCCTACGAGCAGTACTTC. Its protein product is CSANSGSSPYEQYF.

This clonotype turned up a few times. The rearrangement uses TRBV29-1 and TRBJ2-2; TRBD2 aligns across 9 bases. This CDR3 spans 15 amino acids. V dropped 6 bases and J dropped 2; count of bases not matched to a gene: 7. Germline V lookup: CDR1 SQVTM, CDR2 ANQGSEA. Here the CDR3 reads CSVGLGLANTGELFF. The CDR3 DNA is TGCAGCGTGGGTTTGGGACTAGCCAACACCGGGGAGCTGTTTTTT.

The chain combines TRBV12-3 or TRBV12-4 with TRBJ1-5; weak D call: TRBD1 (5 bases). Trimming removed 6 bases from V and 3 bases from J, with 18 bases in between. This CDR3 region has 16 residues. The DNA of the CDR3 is TGTGCCAGCAGACCTACGGGGGGGGGTTACAATCAGCCCCAGCATTTT. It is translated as CASRPTGGGYNQPQHF.

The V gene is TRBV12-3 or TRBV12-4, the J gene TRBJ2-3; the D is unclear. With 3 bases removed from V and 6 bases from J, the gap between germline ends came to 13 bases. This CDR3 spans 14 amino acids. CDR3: CASSFFESPDTQYF. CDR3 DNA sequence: TGTGCCAGCAGTTTCTTTGAGAGTCCGGATACGCAGTATTTT.

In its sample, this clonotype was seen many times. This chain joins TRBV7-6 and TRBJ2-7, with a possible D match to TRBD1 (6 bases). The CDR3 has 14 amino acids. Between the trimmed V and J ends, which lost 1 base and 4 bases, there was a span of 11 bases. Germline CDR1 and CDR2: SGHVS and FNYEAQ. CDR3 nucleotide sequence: TGTGCCAGCAGCTTAGACCAGGGGTGGTACGAGCAGTACTTC. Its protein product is CASSLDQGWYEQYF. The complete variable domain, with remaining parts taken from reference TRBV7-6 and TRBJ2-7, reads GAGVSQSPRYKVTKRGQDVALRCDPISGHVSLYWYRQALGQGPEFLTYFNYEAQQDKSGLPNDRFSAERPEGSISTLTIQRTEQRDSAMYRCASSLDQGWYEQYFGPGTRLTVT.

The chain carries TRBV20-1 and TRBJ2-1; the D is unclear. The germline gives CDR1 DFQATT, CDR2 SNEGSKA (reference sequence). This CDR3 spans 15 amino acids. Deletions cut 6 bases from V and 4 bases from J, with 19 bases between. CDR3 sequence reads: CSATTPSGPYNEQFF. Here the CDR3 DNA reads TGCAGTGCAACCACCCCTAGTGGTCCTTACAATGAGCAGTTCTTC.

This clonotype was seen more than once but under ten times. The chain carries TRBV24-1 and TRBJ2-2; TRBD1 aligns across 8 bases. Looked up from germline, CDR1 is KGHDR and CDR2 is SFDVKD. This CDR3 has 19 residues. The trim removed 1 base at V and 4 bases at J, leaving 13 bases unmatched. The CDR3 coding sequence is TGTGCCACCAGTGATTTCAACACCCCGGGACAGGCCTCCACCGGGGAGCTGTTTTTT. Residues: CATSDFNTPGQASTGELFF.

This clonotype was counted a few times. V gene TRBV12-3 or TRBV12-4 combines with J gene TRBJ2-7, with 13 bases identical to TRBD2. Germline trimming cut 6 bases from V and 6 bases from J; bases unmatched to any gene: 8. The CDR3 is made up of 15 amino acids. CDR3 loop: CASSLDTSGGAEQYF. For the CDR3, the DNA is TGTGCCAGCAGCCTAGACACTAGCGGGGGGGCCGAGCAGTACTTC.

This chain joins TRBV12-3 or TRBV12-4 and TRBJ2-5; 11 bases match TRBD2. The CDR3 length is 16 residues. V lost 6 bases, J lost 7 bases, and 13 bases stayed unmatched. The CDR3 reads CASSRLLAGGLVTQYF. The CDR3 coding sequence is TGTGCCAGCAGCCGCCTCTTAGCGGGGGGGCTTGTGACCCAGTACTTC.

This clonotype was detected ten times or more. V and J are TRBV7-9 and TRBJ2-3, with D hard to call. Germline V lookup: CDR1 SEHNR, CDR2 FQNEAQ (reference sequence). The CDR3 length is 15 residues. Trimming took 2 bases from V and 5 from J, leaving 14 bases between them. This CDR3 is CASSLFDGPGDTQYF. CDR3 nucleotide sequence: TGTGCCAGCAGCTTATTCGACGGACCTGGAGATACGCAGTATTTT.

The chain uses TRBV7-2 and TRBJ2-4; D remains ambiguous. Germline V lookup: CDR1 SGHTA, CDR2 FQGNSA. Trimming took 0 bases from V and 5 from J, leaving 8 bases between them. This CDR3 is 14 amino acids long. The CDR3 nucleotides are TGTGCCAGCAGCTTAGCGTTTCCTCAAAACATTCAGTACTTC. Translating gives CASSLAFPQNIQYF.

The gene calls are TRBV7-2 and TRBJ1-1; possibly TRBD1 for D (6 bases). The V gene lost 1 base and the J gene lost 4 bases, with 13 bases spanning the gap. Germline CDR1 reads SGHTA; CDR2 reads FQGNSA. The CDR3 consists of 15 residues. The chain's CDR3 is CASSLGAGVRTEAFF. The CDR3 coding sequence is TGTGCCAGCAGCTTAGGAGCAGGGGTGCGCACTGAAGCTTTCTTT.

CDR3 nucleotide sequence: TGCAGCTCTCGTGTGTGGGCGGCCAACACTGAAGCTTTCTTT. Amino acid sequence: CSSRVWAANTEAFF. The chain joins TRBV29-1 to TRBJ1-1; D unresolved. The CDR3 spans 14 residues. The germline V gene encodes CDR1 SQVTM and CDR2 ANQGSEA. V lost 8 bases to trimming and J lost 2 bases, with 18 bases between them.

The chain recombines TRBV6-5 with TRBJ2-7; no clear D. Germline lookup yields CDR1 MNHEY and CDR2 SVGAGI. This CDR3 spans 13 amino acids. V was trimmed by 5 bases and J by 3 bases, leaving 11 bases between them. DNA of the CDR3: TGTGCCAGCAGTCAAACAGCTTACTACGAGCAGTACTTC. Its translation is CASSQTAYYEQYF.

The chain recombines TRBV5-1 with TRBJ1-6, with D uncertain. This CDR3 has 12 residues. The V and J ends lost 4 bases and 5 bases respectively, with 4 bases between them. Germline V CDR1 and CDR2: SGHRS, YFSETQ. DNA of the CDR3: TGCGCCAGCAGCCACGATAATTCACCCCTCCACTTT. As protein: CASSHDNSPLHF.

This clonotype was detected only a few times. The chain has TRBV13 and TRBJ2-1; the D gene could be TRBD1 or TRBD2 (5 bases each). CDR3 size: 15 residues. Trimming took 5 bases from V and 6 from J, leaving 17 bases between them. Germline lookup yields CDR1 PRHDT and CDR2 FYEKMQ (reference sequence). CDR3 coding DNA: TGTGCCAGCAGCCGTGGGCTCACCGGGACCAATGAGCAGTTCTTC. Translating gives CASSRGLTGTNEQFF.

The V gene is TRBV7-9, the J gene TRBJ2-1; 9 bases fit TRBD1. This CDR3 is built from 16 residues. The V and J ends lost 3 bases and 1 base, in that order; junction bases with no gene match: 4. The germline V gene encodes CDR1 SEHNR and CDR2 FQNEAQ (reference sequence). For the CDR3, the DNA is TGTGCCAGCAGCTTTGGGACAGGGTTTTCCTACAATGAGCAGTTCTTC. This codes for CASSFGTGFSYNEQFF. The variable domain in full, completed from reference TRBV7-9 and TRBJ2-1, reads DTGVSQNPRHKITKRGQNVTFRCDPISEHNRLYWYRQTLGQGPEFLTYFQNEAQLEKSRLLSDRFSAERPKGSFSTLEIQRTEQGDSAMYLCASSFGTGFSYNEQFFGPGTRLTVL.

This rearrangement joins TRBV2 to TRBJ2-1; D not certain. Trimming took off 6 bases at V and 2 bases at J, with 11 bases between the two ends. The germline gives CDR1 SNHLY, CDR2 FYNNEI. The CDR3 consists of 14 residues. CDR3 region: CASRTTGAYNEQFF. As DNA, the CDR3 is TGTGCCAGCAGGACGACTGGAGCCTACAATGAGCAGTTCTTC.

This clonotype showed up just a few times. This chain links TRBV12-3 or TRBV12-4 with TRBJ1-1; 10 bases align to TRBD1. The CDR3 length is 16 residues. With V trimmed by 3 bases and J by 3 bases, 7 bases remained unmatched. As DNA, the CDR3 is TGTGCCAGCAGTTTTGTCGACAGGGGGCTCTACACTGAAGCTTTCTTT. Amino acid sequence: CASSFVDRGLYTEAFF.

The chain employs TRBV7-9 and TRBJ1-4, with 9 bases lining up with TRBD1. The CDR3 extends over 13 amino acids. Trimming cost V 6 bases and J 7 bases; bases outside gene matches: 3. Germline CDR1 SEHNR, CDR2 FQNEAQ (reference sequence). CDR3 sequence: CASRPTGGEKLFF. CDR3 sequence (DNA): TGTGCCAGCAGACCGACAGGGGGTGAAAAACTGTTTTTT.

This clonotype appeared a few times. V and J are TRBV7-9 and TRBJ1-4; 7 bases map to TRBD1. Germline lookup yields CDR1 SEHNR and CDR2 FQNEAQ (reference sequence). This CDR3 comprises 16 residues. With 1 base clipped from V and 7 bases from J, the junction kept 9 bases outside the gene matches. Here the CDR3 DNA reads TGTGCCAGCAGCTTAGGAGGGACAGACGTCGCTGAAAAACTGTTTTTT. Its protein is CASSLGGTDVAEKLFF.

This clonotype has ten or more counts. The CDR3 bases are TGCGCCAGCAGCTTGGGAGATAAACTAGGGTACAATGAGCAGTTCTTC. Its translation: CASSLGDKLGYNEQFF. The rearrangement uses TRBV5-1 and TRBJ2-1; TRBD2 might be the D (5 bases). V lost 0 bases and J lost 4, with 14 bases in between. The CDR3 has 16 residues. Per the germline V gene, CDR1 is SGHRS and CDR2 is YFSETQ.

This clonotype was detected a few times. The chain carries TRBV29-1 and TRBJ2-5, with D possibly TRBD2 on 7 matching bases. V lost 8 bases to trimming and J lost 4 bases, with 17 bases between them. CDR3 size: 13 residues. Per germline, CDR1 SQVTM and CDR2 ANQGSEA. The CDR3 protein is CSSRGGSRETQYF. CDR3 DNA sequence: TGCAGCTCAAGGGGGGGGAGTCGAGAGACCCAGTACTTC.